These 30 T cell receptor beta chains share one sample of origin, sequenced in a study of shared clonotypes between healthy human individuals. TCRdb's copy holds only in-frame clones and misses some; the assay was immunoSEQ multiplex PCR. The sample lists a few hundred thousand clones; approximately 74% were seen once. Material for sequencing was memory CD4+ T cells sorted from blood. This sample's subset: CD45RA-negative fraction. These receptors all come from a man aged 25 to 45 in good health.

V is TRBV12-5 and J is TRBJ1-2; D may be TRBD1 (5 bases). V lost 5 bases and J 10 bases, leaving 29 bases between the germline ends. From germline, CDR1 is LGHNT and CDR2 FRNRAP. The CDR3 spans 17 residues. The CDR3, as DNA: TGTGCTAGTGGTACGCCCCCGGCCCAGGGTCTCACGAGTGACTACACCTTC. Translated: CASGTPPAQGLTSDYTF.

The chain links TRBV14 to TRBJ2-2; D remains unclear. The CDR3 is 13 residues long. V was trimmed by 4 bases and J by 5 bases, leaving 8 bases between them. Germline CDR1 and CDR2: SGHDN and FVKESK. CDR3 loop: CASSRKVTGELFF. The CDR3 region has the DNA TGTGCCAGCAGCCGGAAGGTGACCGGGGAGCTGTTTTTT.

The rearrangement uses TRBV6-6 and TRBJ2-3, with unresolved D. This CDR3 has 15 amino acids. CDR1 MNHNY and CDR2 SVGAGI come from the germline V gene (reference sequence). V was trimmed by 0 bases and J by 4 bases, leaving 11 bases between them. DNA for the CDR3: TGTGCCAGCAGTTACTCGGACCTCCGGGCAGATACGCAGTATTTT. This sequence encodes CASSYSDLRADTQYF.

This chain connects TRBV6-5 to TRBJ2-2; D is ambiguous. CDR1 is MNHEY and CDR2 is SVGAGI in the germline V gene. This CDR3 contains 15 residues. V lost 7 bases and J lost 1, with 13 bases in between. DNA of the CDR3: TGTGCCAGCAAAGTACTTCCACGGAACACCGGGGAGCTGTTTTTT. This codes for CASKVLPRNTGELFF.

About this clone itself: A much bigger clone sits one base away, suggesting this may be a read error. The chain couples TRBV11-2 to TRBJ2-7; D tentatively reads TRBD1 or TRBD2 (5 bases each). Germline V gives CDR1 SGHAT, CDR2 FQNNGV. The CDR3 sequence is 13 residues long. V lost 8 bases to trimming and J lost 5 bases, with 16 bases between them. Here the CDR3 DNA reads TGTGCCAGCCGCCCGTTTCGAGGGGACGAGCAGTACTTC. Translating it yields CASRPFRGDEQYF. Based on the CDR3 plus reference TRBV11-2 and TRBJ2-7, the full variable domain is EAGVAQSPRYKIIEKRQSVAFWCNPISGHATLYWYQQILGQGPKLLIQFQNNGVVDDSQLPKDRFSAERLKGVDSTLKIQPAKLEDSAVYLCASRPFRGDEQYFGPGTRLTVT.

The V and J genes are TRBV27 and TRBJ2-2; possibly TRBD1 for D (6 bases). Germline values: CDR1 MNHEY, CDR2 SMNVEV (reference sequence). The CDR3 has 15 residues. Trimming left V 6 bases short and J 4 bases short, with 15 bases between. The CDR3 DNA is TGTGCCAGCAGACCAGGGACAAGCATCACCGGGGAGCTGTTTTTT. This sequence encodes CASRPGTSITGELFF.

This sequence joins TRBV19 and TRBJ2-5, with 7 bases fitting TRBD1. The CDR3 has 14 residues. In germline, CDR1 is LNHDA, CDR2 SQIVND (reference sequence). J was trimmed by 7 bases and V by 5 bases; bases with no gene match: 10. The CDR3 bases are TGTGCCAGTAGTCCTGACAGGGACCGAAGGACCCAGTACTTC. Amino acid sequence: CASSPDRDRRTQYF. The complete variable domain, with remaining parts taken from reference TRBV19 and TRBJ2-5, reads DGGITQSPKYLFRKEGQNVTLSCEQNLNHDAMYWYRQDPGQGLRLIYYSQIVNDFQKGDIAEGYSVSREKKESFPLTVTSAQKNPTAFYLCASSPDRDRRTQYFGPGTRLLVL.

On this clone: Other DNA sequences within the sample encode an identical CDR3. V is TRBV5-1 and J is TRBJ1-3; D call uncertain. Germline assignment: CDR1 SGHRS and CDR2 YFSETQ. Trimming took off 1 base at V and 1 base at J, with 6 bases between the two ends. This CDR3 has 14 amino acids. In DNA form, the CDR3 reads TGCGCCAGCAGCTTGTCCCTATCTGGAAACACCATATATTTT. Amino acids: CASSLSLSGNTIYF.

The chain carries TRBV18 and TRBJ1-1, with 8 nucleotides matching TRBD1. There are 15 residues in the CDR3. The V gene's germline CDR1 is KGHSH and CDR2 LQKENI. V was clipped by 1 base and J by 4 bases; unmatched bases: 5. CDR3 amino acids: CASSPHDRGGTEAFF. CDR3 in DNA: TGTGCCAGCTCACCACACGACAGGGGTGGCACTGAAGCTTTCTTT.

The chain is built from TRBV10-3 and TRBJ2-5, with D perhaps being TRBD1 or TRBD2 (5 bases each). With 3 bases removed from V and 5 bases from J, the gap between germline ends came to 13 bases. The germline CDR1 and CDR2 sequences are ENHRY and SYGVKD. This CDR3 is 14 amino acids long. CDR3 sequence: CAISEYRSGETQYF. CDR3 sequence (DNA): TGTGCCATCAGTGAATACAGGTCGGGGGAGACCCAGTACTTC.

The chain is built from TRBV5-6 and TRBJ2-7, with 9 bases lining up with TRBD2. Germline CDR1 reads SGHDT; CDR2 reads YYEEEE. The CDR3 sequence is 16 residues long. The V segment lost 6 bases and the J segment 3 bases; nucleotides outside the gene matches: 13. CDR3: CASKSVPASGDYEQYF. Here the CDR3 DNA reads TGTGCCAGCAAATCCGTCCCCGCTAGCGGGGACTACGAGCAGTACTTC.

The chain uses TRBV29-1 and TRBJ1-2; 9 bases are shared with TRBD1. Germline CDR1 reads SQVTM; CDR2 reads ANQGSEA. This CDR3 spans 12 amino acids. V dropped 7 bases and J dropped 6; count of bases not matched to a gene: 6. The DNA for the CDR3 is TGCAGCGGCGGACAGGGGATGGATGGCTACACCTTC. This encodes CSGGQGMDGYTF.

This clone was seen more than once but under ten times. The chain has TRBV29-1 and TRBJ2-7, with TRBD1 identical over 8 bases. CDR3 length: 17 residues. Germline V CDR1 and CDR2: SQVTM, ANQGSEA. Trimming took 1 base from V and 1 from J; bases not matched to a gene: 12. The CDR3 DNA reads TGCAGCGTTGAAGGCAGGGGGCCATCATTTAGTTCCTACGAGCAGTACTTC. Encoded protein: CSVEGRGPSFSSYEQYF.

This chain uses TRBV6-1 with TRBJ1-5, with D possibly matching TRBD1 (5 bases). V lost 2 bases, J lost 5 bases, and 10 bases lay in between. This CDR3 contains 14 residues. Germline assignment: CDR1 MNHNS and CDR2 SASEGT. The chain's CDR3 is CASSEQGEDQPQHF. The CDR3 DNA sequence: TGTGCCAGCAGTGAACAGGGAGAAGATCAGCCCCAGCATTTT.

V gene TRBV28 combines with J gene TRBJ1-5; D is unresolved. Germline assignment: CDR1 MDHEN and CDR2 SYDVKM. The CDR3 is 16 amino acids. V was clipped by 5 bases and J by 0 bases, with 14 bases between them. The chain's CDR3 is CASSTGRWGSNQPQHF. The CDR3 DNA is TGTGCCAGCAGTACCGGACGGTGGGGTAGCAATCAGCCCCAGCATTTT.

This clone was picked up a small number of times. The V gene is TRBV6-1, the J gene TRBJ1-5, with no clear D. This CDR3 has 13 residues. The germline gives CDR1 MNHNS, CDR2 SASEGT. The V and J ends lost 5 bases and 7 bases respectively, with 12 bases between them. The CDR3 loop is CASSSHSGQPQHF. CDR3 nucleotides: TGTGCCAGCAGTAGCCACAGCGGGCAGCCCCAGCATTTT.

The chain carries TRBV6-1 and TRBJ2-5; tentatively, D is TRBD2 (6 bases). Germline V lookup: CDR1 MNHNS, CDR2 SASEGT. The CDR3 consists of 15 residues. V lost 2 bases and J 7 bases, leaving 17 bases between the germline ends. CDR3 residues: CASSESGGLTGTQYF. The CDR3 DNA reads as TGTGCCAGCAGTGAATCCGGGGGTCTCACTGGGACCCAGTACTTC.

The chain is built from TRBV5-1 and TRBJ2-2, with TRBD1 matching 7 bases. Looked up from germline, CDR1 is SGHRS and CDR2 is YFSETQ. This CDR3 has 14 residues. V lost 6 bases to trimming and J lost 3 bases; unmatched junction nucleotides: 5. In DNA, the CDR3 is TGCGCCAGCACTCAGGGGGAAGACACCGGGGAGCTGTTTTTT. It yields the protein CASTQGEDTGELFF.

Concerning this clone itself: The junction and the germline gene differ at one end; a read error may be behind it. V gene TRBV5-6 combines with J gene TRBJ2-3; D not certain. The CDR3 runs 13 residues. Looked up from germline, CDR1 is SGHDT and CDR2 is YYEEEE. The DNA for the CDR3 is TGTGCCGGCAGTCTCGACCGGACAGATACGCAGTATTTT. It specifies CAGSLDRTDTQYF.

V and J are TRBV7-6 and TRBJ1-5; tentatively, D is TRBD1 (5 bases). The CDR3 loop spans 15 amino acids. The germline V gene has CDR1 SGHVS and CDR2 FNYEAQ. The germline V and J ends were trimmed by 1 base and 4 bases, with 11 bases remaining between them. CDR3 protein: CASSLEGRTNQPQHF. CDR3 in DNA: TGTGCCAGCAGCTTAGAGGGACGGACAAATCAGCCCCAGCATTTT. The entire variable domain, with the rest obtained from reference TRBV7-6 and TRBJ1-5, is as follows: GAGVSQSPRYKVTKRGQDVALRCDPISGHVSLYWYRQALGQGPEFLTYFNYEAQQDKSGLPNDRFSAERPEGSISTLTIQRTEQRDSAMYRCASSLEGRTNQPQHFGDGTRLSIL.

The CDR3 DNA reads TGTGCCAGCATCATAGACGGGTTCTATGGCTACACCTTC. Amino acids: CASIIDGFYGYTF. V gene TRBV7-2 combines with J gene TRBJ1-2; no reliable D call. Per germline, CDR1 SGHTA and CDR2 FQGNSA. Trimming stripped 7 bases from V and 4 bases from J, with 13 bases between. This CDR3 is built from 13 residues. The entire variable domain, with the rest obtained from reference TRBV7-2 and TRBJ1-2, is as follows: GAGVSQSPSNKVTEKGKDVELRCDPISGHTALYWYRQSLGQGLEFLIYFQGNSAPDKSGLPSDRFSAERTGGSVSTLTIQRTQQEDSAVYLCASIIDGFYGYTFGSGTRLTVV.

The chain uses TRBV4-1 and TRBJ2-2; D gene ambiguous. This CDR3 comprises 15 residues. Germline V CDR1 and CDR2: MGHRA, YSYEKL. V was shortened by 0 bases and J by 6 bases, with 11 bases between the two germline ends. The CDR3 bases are TGCGCCAGCAGCCAAGAAGGAACGTTGGCCGGGGAGCTGTTTTTT. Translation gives CASSQEGTLAGELFF.

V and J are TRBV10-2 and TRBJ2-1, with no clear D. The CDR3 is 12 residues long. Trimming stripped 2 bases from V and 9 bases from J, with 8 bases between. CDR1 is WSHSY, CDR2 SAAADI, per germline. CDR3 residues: CASSERWGEQFF. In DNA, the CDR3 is TGCGCCAGCAGTGAGAGGTGGGGTGAGCAGTTCTTC.

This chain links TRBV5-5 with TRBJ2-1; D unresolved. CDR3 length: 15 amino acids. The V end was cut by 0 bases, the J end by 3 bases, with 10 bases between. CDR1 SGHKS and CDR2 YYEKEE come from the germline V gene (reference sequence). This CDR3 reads CASSLDFSVYNEQFF. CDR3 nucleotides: TGTGCCAGCAGCTTGGATTTCTCTGTCTACAATGAGCAGTTCTTC.

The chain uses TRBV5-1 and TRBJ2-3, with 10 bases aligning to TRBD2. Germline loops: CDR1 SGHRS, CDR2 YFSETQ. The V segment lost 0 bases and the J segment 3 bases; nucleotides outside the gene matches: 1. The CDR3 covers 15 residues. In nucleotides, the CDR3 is TGCGCCAGCAGCTTGGCAGCGGGAGGGACAGATACGCAGTATTTT. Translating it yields CASSLAAGGTDTQYF.

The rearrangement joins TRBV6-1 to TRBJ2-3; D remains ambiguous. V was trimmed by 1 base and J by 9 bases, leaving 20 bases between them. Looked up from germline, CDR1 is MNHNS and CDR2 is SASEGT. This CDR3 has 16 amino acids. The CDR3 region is CASSEEIGWAQWTQYF. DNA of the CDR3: TGTGCCAGCAGTGAAGAGATAGGATGGGCCCAGTGGACGCAGTATTTT.

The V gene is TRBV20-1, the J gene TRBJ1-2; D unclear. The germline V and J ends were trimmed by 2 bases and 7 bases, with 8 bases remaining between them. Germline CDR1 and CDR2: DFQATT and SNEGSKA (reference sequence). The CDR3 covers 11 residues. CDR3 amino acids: CSARYPGGYTF. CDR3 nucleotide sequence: TGCAGTGCTAGATACCCCGGTGGCTACACCTTC.

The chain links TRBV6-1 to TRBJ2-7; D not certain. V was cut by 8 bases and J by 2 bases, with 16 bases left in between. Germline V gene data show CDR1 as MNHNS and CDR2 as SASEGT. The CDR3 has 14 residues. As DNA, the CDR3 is TGTGCCAGCCGAAGCGAGACCGGCGCCTACGAGCAGTACTTC. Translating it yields CASRSETGAYEQYF.

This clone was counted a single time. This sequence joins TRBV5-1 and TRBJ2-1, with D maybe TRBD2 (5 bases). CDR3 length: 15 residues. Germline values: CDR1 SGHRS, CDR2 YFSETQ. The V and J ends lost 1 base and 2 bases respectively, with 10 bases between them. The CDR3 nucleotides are TGCGCCAGCAGCTTGAGTGGGAGCACCTACAATGAGCAGTTCTTC. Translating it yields CASSLSGSTYNEQFF.

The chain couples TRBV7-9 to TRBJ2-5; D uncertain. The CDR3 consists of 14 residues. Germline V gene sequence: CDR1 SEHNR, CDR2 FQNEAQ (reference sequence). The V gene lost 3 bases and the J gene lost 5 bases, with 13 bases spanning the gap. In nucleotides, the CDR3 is TGTGCCAGCAGCTTCTCCCTTAAAGGGGAGACCCAGTACTTC. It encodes CASSFSLKGETQYF. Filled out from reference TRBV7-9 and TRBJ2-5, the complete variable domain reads DTGVSQNPRHKITKRGQNVTFRCDPISEHNRLYWYRQTLGQGPEFLTYFQNEAQLEKSRLLSDRFSAERPKGSFSTLEIQRTEQGDSAMYLCASSFSLKGETQYFGPGTRLLVL.